In this sample, the clone carrying this T cell receptor beta chain turned up a few times. What it binds is not known. Per the germline V gene, CDR1 is LGHNT and CDR2 is FRNRAP. The CDR3 consists of 15 residues. Trimming left V 1 base short and J 1 base short, with 7 bases between. The investigators amplified TCR beta CDR3 regions from RNA transcripts. With the HTBI primer set, the TCR CDR3 went through a first round of RT-PCR. TCRdb used MiXCR to reprocess the multiplex PCR reads, holding one entry per CDR3 protein. The data contain 700,000 to 950,000 distinct CDR3 sequences, about 35% of them seen just once; the ten biggest clones take up less than 35%. This record belongs to a study of T cells in Graves' hyperthyroidism and ophthalmopathy. Study-level findings and limits: By a 13 V-J model, ophthalmopathy was set apart from stable hyperthyroidism. Most thyroid-expanded clonotypes above 0.001 were also found in blood. A median around six months before onset, the model predicted ophthalmopathy.

This clonotype originated in a woman aged 40-49 years with Graves' hyperthyroidism. J is TRBJ2-2 and V is TRBV12-5, with a weak D call TRBD1 (5 bases). Sequencing was carried out using blood. The CDR3 nucleotides read TGTGCTAGTGGTTTGGGGCAGGGGAACACCGGGGAGCTGTTTTTT. As protein: CASGLGQGNTGELFF.